Shown below are 22 T cell receptor beta chains from a single sample sequenced in a study of blood T cell repertoires in COVID-19 (dated by TCRdb to between 2020 and 2021). The receptor library was made with the immunoSEQ multiplex PCR assay. TCRdb stores this immuneACCESS table with in-frame sequences only. Part of the clones is absent; in the studies checked, under half of the shortfall reflects unresolved V genes, and no reason is known for the rest. The sample table holds about 300,000 clones, of which 85% were seen once. The top ten clones comprise approximately 1.9% of the sample. Sequenced: PBMCs or T cells enriched from blood (not recorded which). These receptors all come from a woman aged 25 to 39 who had been exposed to COVID-19.

The chain couples TRBV4-1 to TRBJ1-5, with D perhaps TRBD1 (5 bases). CDR1 and CDR2 from the germline V gene are MGHRA and YSYEKL. Trimming stripped 4 bases from V and 3 bases from J, with 10 bases between. This CDR3 is built from 14 residues. DNA of the CDR3: TGCGCCAGCAGCCTACCTGGGGCCAATCAGCCCCAGCATTTT. It specifies CASSLPGANQPQHF.

The V gene is TRBV6-5, the J gene TRBJ1-4, with D possibly being TRBD1 (5 bases). CDR1 and CDR2 (germline): MNHEY, SVGAGI. Trimming pared 5 bases from V and 0 bases from J, leaving 10 bases between. CDR3 length: 15 amino acids. DNA for the CDR3: TGTGCCAGCAGTACTCAGGGTGCAACTAATGAAAAACTGTTTTTT. Protein sequence: CASSTQGATNEKLFF.

The genes are TRBV18 and TRBJ1-5, with 9 bases identical to TRBD1. The V gene's germline CDR1 is KGHSH and CDR2 LQKENI. The V gene end was trimmed by 6 bases and the J gene end by 2 bases; junction bases not matched to a gene: 11. The length of the CDR3 is 17 residues. CDR3 sequence: CASSSATGGVGNQPQHF. The CDR3 DNA reads TGTGCCAGCTCTTCTGCTACAGGGGGCGTTGGCAATCAGCCCCAGCATTTT.

This sequence joins TRBV5-6 and TRBJ1-6, with D unresolved. Germline V gives CDR1 SGHDT, CDR2 YYEEEE. V dropped 1 base and J dropped 7 bases, with 6 bases sitting between them. CDR3 size: 13 residues. The CDR3 loop reads CASSLPENSPLHF. CDR3 DNA: TGTGCCAGCAGCTTGCCCGAGAATTCACCCCTCCACTTT. The full variable domain, with the rest looked up from reference TRBV5-6 and TRBJ1-6, is DAGVTQSPTHLIKTRGQQVTLRCSPKSGHDTVSWYQQALGQGPQFIFQYYEEEERQRGNFPDRFSGHQFPNYSSELNVNALLLGDSALYLCASSLPENSPLHFGNGTRLTVT.

The V gene is TRBV11-2, the J gene TRBJ1-2; a weak D match, TRBD1 (5 bases). This CDR3 has 13 residues. V shed 4 bases and J shed 8 bases, with 14 bases lying between them. Germline V gene data show CDR1 as SGHAT and CDR2 as FQNNGV. The CDR3 DNA follows: TGTGCCAGCAGCTCGGGACTGCAGTCCGGCTACACCTTC. This encodes CASSSGLQSGYTF.

V and J are TRBV4-1 and TRBJ2-3; D may be TRBD2 (6 bases). V was clipped by 0 bases and J by 5 bases, with 15 bases between them. Germline V gene data show CDR1 as MGHRA and CDR2 as YSYEKL. CDR3 length: 16 residues. The CDR3 reads CASSQDLAGRGDTQYF. CDR3 nucleotides: TGCGCCAGCAGCCAAGATCTGGCGGGGCGGGGAGATACGCAGTATTTT.

This clone was seen only once. The DNA for the CDR3 is TGCGCCAGCAATTTCGGGGGTGGCACCACTGAAGCTTTCTTT. This sequence encodes CASNFGGGTTEAFF. V is TRBV10-2 and J is TRBJ1-1, with a tentative D call TRBD1 (5 bases). The V and J ends lost 7 bases and 4 bases respectively, with 16 bases between them. The CDR3 totals 14 residues. Germline CDR1 reads WSHSY; CDR2 reads SAAADI.

A word on this clone: This sample also contains other DNA sequences that code for the same CDR3. The genes are TRBV7-9 and TRBJ2-7; D is possibly TRBD2 (5 bases). V was shortened by 0 bases and J by 0 bases, with 6 bases between the two germline ends. Germline lookup yields CDR1 SEHNR and CDR2 FQNEAQ (reference sequence). The CDR3 runs 14 residues. CDR3 nucleotide sequence: TGTGCCAGCAGCTTAGCAGGGAGCTCCTACGAGCAGTACTTC. Its translation: CASSLAGSSYEQYF.

The CDR3 DNA reads TGTGCCAGCAGCCAGGACAGGGAATATGGCTACACCTTC. Its protein product is CASSQDREYGYTF. This sequence joins TRBV7-9 and TRBJ1-2; TRBD1 matches 8 bases. V lost 5 bases, J lost 5 bases, and 4 bases stayed unmatched. This CDR3 has 13 residues. Germline lookup yields CDR1 SEHNR and CDR2 FQNEAQ (reference sequence). The whole variable domain, filled in from reference TRBV7-9 and TRBJ1-2, reads DTGVSQNPRHKITKRGQNVTFRCDPISEHNRLYWYRQTLGQGPEFLTYFQNEAQLEKSRLLSDRFSAERPKGSFSTLEIQRTEQGDSAMYLCASSQDREYGYTFGSGTRLTVV.

The chain links TRBV21-1 to TRBJ2-7; TRBD1 is the table's D call and was not checked against the DNA. TRBV21-1 is reported as a pseudogene. CDR3 length: 14 amino acids. CDR3 sequence: CASSLGAGHYEQYF. The CDR3 DNA follows: TGTGCCAGCAGCCTTGGGGCCGGGCACTACGAGCAGTACTTC.

The chain employs TRBV4-1 and TRBJ1-4, with a tentative D call TRBD1 (6 bases). The CDR3 spans 14 residues. The germline V gene has CDR1 MGHRA and CDR2 YSYEKL. V lost 6 bases to trimming and J lost 3 bases, with 11 bases between them. CDR3 bases: TGCGCCAGCAGGCCACAGGGACCTAATGAAAAACTGTTTTTT. Its protein product is CASRPQGPNEKLFF.

In this sample, this clone turned up a few times. The chain carries TRBV14 and TRBJ1-6, with TRBD1 matching 10 bases. V lost 3 bases and J lost 9; bases outside the gene matches: 2. This CDR3 spans 14 amino acids. Germline CDR1 and CDR2: SGHDN and FVKESK. CDR3 DNA: TGTGCCAGCAGCCACGGGACAGGGGCTTCACCCCTCCACTTT. It translates to CASSHGTGASPLHF.

The rearrangement links TRBV27 to TRBJ2-5, with 10 nucleotides matching TRBD1. The CDR3 runs 14 residues. The J segment lost 5 bases and the V segment lost 6 bases, leaving 6 bases of the junction unmatched. Germline CDR1 reads MNHEY; CDR2 reads SMNVEV (reference sequence). CDR3 DNA: TGTGCCAGCAGGAGACAGGGGGCGCGGGAGACCCAGTACTTC. This sequence encodes CASRRQGARETQYF.

V and J are TRBV4-1 and TRBJ2-1; tentatively, D is TRBD1 (5 bases). The V gene lost 3 bases and the J gene lost 7 bases, with 13 bases spanning the gap. CDR3 length: 14 residues. CDR1 is MGHRA and CDR2 is YSYEKL in the germline V gene. CDR3 sequence reads: CASSHPGGANEQFF. In DNA form, the CDR3 reads TGCGCCAGCAGCCACCCTGGTGGGGCGAATGAGCAGTTCTTC.

V usage is TRBV19 and J usage is TRBJ2-2; TRBD2 matches at 10 bases. Germline values: CDR1 LNHDA, CDR2 SQIVND (reference sequence). This CDR3 is built from 19 residues. J lost 2 bases, V lost 1 base, and 10 bases had no gene match. This CDR3 reads CASSIGIAGGTFNTGELFF. CDR3 nucleotide sequence: TGTGCCAGTAGTATAGGTATAGCGGGAGGAACTTTTAACACCGGGGAGCTGTTTTTT.

J is TRBJ2-7 and V is TRBV7-8; D remains ambiguous. The CDR3 spans 12 residues. Per the germline V gene, CDR1 is SGHVS and CDR2 is FQNEAQ. Trimming took 5 bases from V and 7 from J, leaving 12 bases between them. This CDR3 is CASSPVIDEQYF. In DNA, the CDR3 is TGTGCCAGCAGCCCAGTTATTGATGAGCAGTACTTC.

This chain uses TRBV5-1 with TRBJ1-1; weak D call: TRBD1 (6 bases). The CDR3 totals 14 residues. V gave up 5 bases and J gave up 0 bases, with 11 bases separating them. The germline gives CDR1 SGHRS, CDR2 YFSETQ. The CDR3: CASRGGALNTEAFF. CDR3 DNA: TGCGCCAGCAGAGGGGGGGCATTGAACACTGAAGCTTTCTTT.

The chain has TRBV7-2 and TRBJ2-1, with 12 positions matching TRBD2. Trimming cost V 3 bases and J 7 bases; bases outside gene matches: 4. The CDR3 runs 15 residues. From germline, CDR1 is SGHTA and CDR2 FQGNSA. This chain's CDR3 is CASSFGLAGLNEQFF. CDR3 in DNA: TGTGCCAGCAGCTTCGGACTAGCGGGGCTTAATGAGCAGTTCTTC. Combining the CDR3 with reference TRBV7-2 and TRBJ2-1 gives the whole variable domain GAGVSQSPSNKVTEKGKDVELRCDPISGHTALYWYRQSLGQGLEFLIYFQGNSAPDKSGLPSDRFSAERTGGSVSTLTIQRTQQEDSAVYLCASSFGLAGLNEQFFGPGTRLTVL.

The chain couples TRBV5-1 to TRBJ2-7; TRBD1 aligns across 11 bases. Germline-derived CDR1 and CDR2 are SGHRS and YFSETQ. V was pared by 0 bases and J by 4 bases, with 0 bases of the junction left unmatched. The CDR3 sequence is 14 residues long. The CDR3: CASSLGDRGYEQYF. The CDR3 DNA follows: TGCGCCAGCAGCTTGGGGGACAGGGGGTACGAGCAGTACTTC.

This chain joins TRBV12-3 or TRBV12-4 and TRBJ1-4; 10 bases are shared with TRBD1. The CDR3 is made up of 13 amino acids. J was trimmed by 7 bases and V by 10 bases; bases with no gene match: 6. The CDR3 protein is CATRGTGVEKLFF. CDR3 sequence (DNA): TGTGCCACAAGGGGGACAGGGGTTGAAAAACTGTTTTTT.

This chain connects TRBV19 to TRBJ1-1; no clear D. The CDR3 consists of 15 residues. V lost 8 bases and J lost 4, with 20 bases in between. The germline CDR1 and CDR2 sequences are LNHDA and SQIVND (reference sequence). CDR3 sequence reads: CASQTEGGLLTEAFF. The CDR3 DNA reads TGTGCCAGTCAGACCGAGGGCGGACTTCTCACTGAAGCTTTCTTT. Full variable domain (missing parts from reference TRBV19 and TRBJ1-1): DGGITQSPKYLFRKEGQNVTLSCEQNLNHDAMYWYRQDPGQGLRLIYYSQIVNDFQKGDIAEGYSVSREKKESFPLTVTSAQKNPTAFYLCASQTEGGLLTEAFFGQGTRLTVV.

The chain is built from TRBV6-5 and TRBJ1-1; TRBD1 is a possible D gene (5 bases). CDR1 and CDR2 (germline): MNHEY, SVGAGI. Trimming took 7 bases from V and 1 from J, leaving 16 bases between them. CDR3 length: 15 residues. The CDR3 DNA sequence: TGTGCCAGCACCCCCGGGTGGGGGGGGAACACTGAAGCTTTCTTT. Residues: CASTPGWGGNTEAFF.